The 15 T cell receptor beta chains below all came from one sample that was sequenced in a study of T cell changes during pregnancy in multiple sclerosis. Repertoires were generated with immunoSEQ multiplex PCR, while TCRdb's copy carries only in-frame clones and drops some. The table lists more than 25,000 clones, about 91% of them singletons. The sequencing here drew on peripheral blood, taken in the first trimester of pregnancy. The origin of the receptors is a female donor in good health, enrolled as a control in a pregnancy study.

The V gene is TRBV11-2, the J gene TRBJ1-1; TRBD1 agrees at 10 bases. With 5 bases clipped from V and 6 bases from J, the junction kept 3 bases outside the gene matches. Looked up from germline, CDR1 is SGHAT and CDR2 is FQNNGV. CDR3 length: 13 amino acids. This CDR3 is CASSPGTGAEAFF. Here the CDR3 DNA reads TGTGCCAGCAGCCCAGGGACAGGGGCTGAAGCTTTCTTT.

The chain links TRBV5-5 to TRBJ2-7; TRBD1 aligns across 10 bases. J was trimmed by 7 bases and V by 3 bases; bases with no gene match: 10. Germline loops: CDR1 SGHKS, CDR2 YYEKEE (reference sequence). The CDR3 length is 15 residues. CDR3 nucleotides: TGTGCCAGCAGCTACACCGGGACAGGGGCCTTTGAGCAGTACTTC. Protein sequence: CASSYTGTGAFEQYF.

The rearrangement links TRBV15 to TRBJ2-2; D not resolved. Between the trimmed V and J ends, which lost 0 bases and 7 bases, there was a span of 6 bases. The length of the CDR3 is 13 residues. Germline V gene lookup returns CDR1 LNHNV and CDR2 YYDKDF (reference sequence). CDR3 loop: CATSRDRVGELFF. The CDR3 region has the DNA TGTGCCACCAGCAGAGATCGGGTCGGGGAGCTGTTTTTT.

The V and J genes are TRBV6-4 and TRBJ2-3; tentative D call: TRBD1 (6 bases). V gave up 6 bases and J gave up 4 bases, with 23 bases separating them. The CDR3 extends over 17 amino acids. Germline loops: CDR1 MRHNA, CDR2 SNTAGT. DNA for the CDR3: TGTGCCAGCAGCCCTTACCCTCCGGGACAAGGCGCAGATACGCAGTATTTT. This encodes CASSPYPPGQGADTQYF.

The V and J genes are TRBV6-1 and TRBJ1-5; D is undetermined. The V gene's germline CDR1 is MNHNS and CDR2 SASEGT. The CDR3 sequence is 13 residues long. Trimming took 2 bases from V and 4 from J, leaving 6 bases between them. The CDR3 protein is CASSENGNQPQHF. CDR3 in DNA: TGTGCCAGCAGTGAAAACGGGAATCAGCCCCAGCATTTT.

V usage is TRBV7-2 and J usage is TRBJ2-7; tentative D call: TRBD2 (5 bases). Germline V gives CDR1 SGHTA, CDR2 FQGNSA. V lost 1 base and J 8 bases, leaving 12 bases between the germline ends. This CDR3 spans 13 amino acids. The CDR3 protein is CASSLGTGVQQYF. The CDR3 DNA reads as TGTGCCAGCAGCTTAGGGACCGGGGTACAGCAGTACTTC.

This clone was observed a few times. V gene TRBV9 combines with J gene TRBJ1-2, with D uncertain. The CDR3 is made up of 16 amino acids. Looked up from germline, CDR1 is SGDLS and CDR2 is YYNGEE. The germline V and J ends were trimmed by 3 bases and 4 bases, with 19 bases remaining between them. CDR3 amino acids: CASSAATPTAGYGYTF. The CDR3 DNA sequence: TGTGCCAGCAGCGCCGCGACTCCGACGGCGGGCTATGGCTACACCTTC.

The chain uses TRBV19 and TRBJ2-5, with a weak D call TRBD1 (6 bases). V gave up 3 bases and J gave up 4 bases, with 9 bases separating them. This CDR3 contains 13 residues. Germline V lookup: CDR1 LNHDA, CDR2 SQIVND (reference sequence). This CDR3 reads CASSIATGETQYF. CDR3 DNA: TGTGCCAGTAGTATCGCGACAGGAGAGACCCAGTACTTC. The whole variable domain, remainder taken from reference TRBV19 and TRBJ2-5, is DGGITQSPKYLFRKEGQNVTLSCEQNLNHDAMYWYRQDPGQGLRLIYYSQIVNDFQKGDIAEGYSVSREKKESFPLTVTSAQKNPTAFYLCASSIATGETQYFGPGTRLLVL.

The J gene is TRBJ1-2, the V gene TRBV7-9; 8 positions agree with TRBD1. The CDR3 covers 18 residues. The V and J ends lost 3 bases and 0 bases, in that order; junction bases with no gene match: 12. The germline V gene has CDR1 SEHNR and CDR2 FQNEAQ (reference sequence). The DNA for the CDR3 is TGTGCCAGCAGCTTCATCGGACAGGGAGAACGAACTAACTATGGCTACACCTTC. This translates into CASSFIGQGERTNYGYTF.

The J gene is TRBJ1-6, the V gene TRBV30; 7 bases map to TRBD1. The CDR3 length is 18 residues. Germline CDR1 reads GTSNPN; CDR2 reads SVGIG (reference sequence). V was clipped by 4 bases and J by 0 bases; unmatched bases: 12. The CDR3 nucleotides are TGTGCCTGGACCCTACCCACAGGGGCCAACTCCTATAATTCACCCCTCCACTTT. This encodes CAWTLPTGANSYNSPLHF.

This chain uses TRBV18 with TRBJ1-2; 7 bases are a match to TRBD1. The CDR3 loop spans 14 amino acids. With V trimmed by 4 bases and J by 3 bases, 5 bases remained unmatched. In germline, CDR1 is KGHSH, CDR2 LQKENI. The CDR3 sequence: CASSLSDRDYGYTF. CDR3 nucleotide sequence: TGTGCCAGCTCACTAAGTGACAGGGACTATGGCTACACCTTC.

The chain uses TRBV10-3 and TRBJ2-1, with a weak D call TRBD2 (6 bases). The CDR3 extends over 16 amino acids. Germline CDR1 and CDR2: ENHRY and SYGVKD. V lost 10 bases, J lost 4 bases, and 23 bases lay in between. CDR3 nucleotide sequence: TGTGCCACCGGGGTAGGGACTCTACTGGGTTACAATGAGCAGTTCTTC. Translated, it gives CATGVGTLLGYNEQFF.

In DNA form, the CDR3 reads TGTGCCAGCAGCTGGGGGACAGGGGTTGACGAGCAGTTCTTC. Residues: CASSWGTGVDEQFF. The chain carries TRBV5-5 and TRBJ2-1, with 10 bases lining up with TRBD1. Germline V gene data show CDR1 as SGHKS and CDR2 as YYEKEE (reference sequence). CDR3 length equals 14 residues. With 3 bases clipped from V and 10 bases from J, the junction kept 7 bases outside the gene matches.

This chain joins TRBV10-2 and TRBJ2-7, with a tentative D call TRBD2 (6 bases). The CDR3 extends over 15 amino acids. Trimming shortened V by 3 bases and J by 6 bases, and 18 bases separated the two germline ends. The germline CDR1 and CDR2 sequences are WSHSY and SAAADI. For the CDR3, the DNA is TGCGCCAGCAGTGAAGGGGAGGTGGTCCGAGGCGAGCAGTACTTC. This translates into CASSEGEVVRGEQYF.

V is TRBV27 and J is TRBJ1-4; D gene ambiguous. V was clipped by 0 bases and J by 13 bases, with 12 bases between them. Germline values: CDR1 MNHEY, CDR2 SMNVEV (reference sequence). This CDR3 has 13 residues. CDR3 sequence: CASSLSPGEGLFF. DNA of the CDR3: TGTGCCAGCAGTTTATCGCCGGGAGAAGGACTGTTTTTT.